This record covers a single T cell receptor beta chain. What it recognizes is unknown. In germline, CDR1 is SGHNT, CDR2 YYREEE (reference sequence). V was trimmed by 4 bases and J by 1 base, leaving 11 bases between them. There are 14 residues in the CDR3. Here immunoSEQ multiplex PCR was the method, and the copy in TCRdb shows in-frame clones only, minus some. The sample comprises roughly 130,000 clones, nearly 90% of which are singletons, and around 13% rests with the top ten. This entry belongs to a study of radiation and T cells in renal cell carcinoma. Study overall: Nephrectomy followed 15 Gy stereotactic body radiation by 4 weeks. Study observations and caveats: In blood, top tumor clones expanded by 2 weeks, shrinking by 4.

Time point reported: baseline pretreatment blood. Treatment specified: 15 Gy SBRT to primary tumor, nephrectomy 4 weeks later. This renal cell carcinoma was of the clear cell type. This sequence joins TRBV5-4 and TRBJ2-5; D is possibly TRBD2 (5 bases). The clonotype originates from a woman between 45 and 65 years old with renal cell carcinoma. This specimen was blood, taken from a patient whose treatment included radiotherapy and nephrectomy. CDR3 in DNA: TGTGCCAGCAGCCTAGCAGAGCCCCAAGAGACCCAGTACTTC. Protein: CASSLAEPQETQYF. Drawing the rest from reference TRBV5-4 and TRBJ2-5, the complete variable domain is ETGVTQSPTHLIKTRGQQVTLRCSSQSGHNTVSWYQQALGQGPQFIFQYYREEENGRGNFPPRFSGLQFPNYSSELNVNALELDDSALYLCASSLAEPQETQYFGPGTRLLVL.